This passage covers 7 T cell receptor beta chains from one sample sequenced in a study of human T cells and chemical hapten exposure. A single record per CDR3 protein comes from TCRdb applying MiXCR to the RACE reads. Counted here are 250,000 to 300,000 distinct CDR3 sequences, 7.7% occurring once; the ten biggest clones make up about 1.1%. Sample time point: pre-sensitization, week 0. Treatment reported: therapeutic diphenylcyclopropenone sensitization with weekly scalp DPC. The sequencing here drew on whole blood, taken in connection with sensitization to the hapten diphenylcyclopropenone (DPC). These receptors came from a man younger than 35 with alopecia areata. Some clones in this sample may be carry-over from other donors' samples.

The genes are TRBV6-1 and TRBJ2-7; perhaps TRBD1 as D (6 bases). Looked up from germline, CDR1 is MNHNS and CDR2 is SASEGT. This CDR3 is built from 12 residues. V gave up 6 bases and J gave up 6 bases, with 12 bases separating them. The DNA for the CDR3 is TGTGCCAGCAGAGAGGACAGACGCGAGCAGTACGTC. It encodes CASREDRREQYV.

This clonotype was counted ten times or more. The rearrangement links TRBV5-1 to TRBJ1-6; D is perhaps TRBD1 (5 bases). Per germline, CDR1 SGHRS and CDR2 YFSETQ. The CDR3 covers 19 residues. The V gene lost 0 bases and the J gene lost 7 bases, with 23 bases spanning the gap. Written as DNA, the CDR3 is TGCGCCAGCAGCTTGGGGGGGAACAGGTACCTCCGTATGAATTCACCCCTCCACTTT. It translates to CASSLGGNRYLRMNSPLHF.

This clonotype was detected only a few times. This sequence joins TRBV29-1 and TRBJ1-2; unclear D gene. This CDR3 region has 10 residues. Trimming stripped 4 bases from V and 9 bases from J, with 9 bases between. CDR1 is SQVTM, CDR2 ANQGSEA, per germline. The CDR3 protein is CSVVEYRYTF. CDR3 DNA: TGCAGCGTTGTAGAGTACCGCTACACCTTC. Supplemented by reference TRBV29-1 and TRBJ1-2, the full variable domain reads SAVISQKPSRDICQRGTSLTIQCQVDSQVTMMFWYRQQPGQSLTLIATANQGSEATYESGFVIDKFPISRPNLTFSTLTVSNMSPEDSSIYLCSVVEYRYTFGSGTRLTVV.

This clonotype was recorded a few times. This CDR3 reads CASSPAGQPNQPQHF. The CDR3 DNA sequence: TGTGCCAGCAGCCCCGCAGGACAGCCGAATCAGCCCCAGCATTTT. The V call is TRBV3-1, the J call TRBJ1-5; tentative D call: TRBD1 (6 bases). CDR1 LGHDT and CDR2 YNNKEL come from the germline V gene (reference sequence). This CDR3 contains 15 residues. Trimming took 4 bases from V and 4 from J, leaving 14 bases between them.

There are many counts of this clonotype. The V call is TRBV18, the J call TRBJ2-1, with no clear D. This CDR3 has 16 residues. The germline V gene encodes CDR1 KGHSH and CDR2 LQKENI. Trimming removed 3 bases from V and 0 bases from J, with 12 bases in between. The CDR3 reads CASSPSASSSYNEQFF. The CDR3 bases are TGTGCCAGCTCACCGTCTGCCTCTAGCTCCTACAATGAGCAGTTCTTC.

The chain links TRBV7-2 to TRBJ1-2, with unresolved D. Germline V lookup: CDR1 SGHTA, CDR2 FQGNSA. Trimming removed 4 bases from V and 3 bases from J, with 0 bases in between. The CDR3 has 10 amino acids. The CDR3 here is CASSYYGYTF. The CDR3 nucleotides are TGTGCCAGCAGCTACTATGGCTACACCTTC.

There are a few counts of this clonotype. The CDR3 DNA follows: TGTGCCAGCAGGGAAGGGACAGCGTACCAAGAGACCCAGTACTTC. Its translation is CASREGTAYQETQYF. The V gene is TRBV5-6, the J gene TRBJ2-5; 7 bases align to TRBD1. V trimming: 5 bases; J trimming: 0 bases; junction bases outside the gene matches: 7. Germline loops: CDR1 SGHDT, CDR2 YYEEEE. The CDR3 is made up of 15 amino acids. The whole variable domain, remainder taken from reference TRBV5-6 and TRBJ2-5, is DAGVTQSPTHLIKTRGQQVTLRCSPKSGHDTVSWYQQALGQGPQFIFQYYEEEERQRGNFPDRFSGHQFPNYSSELNVNALLLGDSALYLCASREGTAYQETQYFGPGTRLLVL.